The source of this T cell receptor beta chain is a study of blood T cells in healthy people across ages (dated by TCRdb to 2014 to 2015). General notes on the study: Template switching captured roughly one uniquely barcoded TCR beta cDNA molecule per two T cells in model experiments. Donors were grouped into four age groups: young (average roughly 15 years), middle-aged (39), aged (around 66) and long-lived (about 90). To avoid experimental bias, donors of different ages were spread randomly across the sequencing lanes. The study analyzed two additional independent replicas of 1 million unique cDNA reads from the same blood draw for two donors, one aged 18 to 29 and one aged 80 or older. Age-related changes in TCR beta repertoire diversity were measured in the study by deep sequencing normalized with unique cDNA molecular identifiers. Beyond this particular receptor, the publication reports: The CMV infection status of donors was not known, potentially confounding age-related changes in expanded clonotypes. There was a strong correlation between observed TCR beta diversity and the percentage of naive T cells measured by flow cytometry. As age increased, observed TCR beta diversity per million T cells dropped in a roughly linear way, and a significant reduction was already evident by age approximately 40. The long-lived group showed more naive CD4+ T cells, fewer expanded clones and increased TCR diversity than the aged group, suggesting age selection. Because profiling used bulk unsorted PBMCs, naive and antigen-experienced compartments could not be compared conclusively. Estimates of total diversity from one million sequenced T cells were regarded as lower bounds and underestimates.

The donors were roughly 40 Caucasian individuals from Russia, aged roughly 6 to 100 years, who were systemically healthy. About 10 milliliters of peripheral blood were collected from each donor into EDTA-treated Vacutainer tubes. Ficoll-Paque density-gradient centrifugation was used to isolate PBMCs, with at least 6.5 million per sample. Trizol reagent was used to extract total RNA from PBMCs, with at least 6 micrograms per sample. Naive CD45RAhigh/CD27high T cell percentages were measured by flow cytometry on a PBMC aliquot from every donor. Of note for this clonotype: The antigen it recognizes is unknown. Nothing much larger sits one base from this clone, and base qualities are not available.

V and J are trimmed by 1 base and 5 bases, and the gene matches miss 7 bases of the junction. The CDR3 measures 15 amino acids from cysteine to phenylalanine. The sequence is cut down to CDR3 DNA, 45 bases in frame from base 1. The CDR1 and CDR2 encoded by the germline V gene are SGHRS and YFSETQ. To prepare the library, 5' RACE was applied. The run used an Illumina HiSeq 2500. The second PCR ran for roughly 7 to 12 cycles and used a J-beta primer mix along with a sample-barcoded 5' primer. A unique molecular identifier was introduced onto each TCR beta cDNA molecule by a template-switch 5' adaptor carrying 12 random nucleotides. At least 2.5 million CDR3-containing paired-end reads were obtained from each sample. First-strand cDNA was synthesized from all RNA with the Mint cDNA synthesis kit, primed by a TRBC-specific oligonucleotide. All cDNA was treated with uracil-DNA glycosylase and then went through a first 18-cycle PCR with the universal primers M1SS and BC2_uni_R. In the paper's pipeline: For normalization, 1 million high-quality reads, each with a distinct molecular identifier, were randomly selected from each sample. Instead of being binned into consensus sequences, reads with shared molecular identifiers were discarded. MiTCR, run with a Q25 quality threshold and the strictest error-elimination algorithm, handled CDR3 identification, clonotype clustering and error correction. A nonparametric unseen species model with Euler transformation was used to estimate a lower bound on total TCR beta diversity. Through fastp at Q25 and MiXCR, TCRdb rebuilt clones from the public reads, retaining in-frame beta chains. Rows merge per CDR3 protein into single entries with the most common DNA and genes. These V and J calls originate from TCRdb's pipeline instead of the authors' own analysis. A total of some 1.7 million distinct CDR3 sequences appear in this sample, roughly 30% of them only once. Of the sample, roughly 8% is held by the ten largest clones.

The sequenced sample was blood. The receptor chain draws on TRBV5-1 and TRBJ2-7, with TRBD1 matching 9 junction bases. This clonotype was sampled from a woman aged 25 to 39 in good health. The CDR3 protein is CASSLPGTGRDEQYF. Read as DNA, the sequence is TGCGCCAGCAGCTTGCCCGGGACAGGGCGGGACGAGCAGTACTTC.